The source of this TCR beta chain is a study of spatial heterogeneity in lung cancer (dated by TCRdb to between 2017 and 2020). For the wider study: Beta-chain transcripts were consistently detected in greater numbers than alpha-chain transcripts, which likely reflected higher beta-chain transcript abundance. In tumor regions, TCR transcript counts showed a strong correlation with a T cell transcriptional module score derived from matched bulk RNA-seq. In the raw uncorrected reads, each unique combination of TCR and UMI appeared on average more than ten times. In non-small cell lung cancer, the study quantitatively compared TCR alpha and beta repertoires across several tumor regions, matched nontumor lung, and blood. Nonsynonymous mutation counts, determined by whole-exome sequencing of tumor tissue, were related to features of the TCR repertoire. Both alpha and beta chains were TCR-sequenced in around 230 tumor regions, about 69 matched nontumor lung samples and around 54 PBMC samples obtained at surgery. The full study reports these points: The tumor nonsynonymous mutation count correlated with the number of expanded intratumoral alpha and beta TCRs. The count of ubiquitous expanded TCRs correlated with the count of ubiquitous nonsynonymous mutations, and the count of regional expanded TCRs correlated with the count of regional nonsynonymous mutations. TCR-seq was estimated to cover only 6% to 7% of tumor T cells for alpha chains and approximately 12% for beta chains. Additional single-cell paired TCR alpha and beta sequencing was considered necessary to confirm, at a functional level, the hypothesis that regional TCRs recognize regional mutations.

Library preparation used 5' RACE. Reads for this sample came from a NextSeq 500. To allow correction of PCR and sequencing errors, the TCR library protocol tagged every TCR cDNA molecule with a unique molecular identifier. The paper's processing steps were these. Decombinator tools were used for TCR identification, UMI-based error correction and CDR3 extraction. TCRs above a frequency of 2 per 1,000, corresponding to the top 1% of the tumor frequency distribution, were defined as expanded. Expanded tumor TCRs were classed as regional if statistically deemed absent (corrected P<0.05) from at least one tumor region, otherwise ubiquitous. Rényi diversity was computed with the R vegan package after subsampling each repertoire 100 times to 5,000 TCRs. CDR3 similarity networks were built from amino acid triplet string-kernel similarity, with CDR3s being connected when pairwise similarity was above 0.82. TCRdb reprocessed the public reads (quality trimming at Q25 with fastp, clone calling with MiXCR) and kept in-frame beta chains. Each CDR3 protein gets just one entry, which takes the most common genes and DNA from the rows behind it. These V and J calls rely on TCRdb rather than the paper's analysis. This sample lists over 5,500 distinct CDR3 sequences; 14% were detected once. The ten largest clones capture about 11% of the sample.

Measured from the cysteine to the phenylalanine, the CDR3 is 14 residues long. Solely the CDR3 DNA is kept, with 42 bases framed from the first base. V sheds 1 base and J sheds 4 bases, leaving 11 bases between their ends. Based on the germline V gene, the CDR1 and CDR2 sequences are SGHRS and YFSETQ. This clonotype is identified as medium-sized (0.01 to 0.1%). Its specific antigen is unknown. No clone much larger than this one lies a single base away; base qualities are absent. The time point label on this specimen signifies: sample taken at primary tumor resection. The donors were about 71 patients from the lung TRACERx cohort who had early-stage, untreated non-small cell lung cancer. Whole RNA extracted from tumor and nontumor lung tissue, or from cryopreserved PBMC samples, was used for TCR sequencing without cell sorting. Only patients with enough RNA available from two or more tumor regions were chosen for TCR sequencing. Before being selected, tumor and adjacent nontumor lung specimens were reviewed by a lung pathologist.

In this chain, TRBV5-1 is recombined with TRBJ2-5, with no confident D gene call. Specimen: lung tumor tissue, collected at surgery. The source of this sequence is a male donor with early-stage non-small cell lung cancer. This receptor has the CDR3 CASSLMSTAETQYF. The sequenced DNA is TGCGCCAGCAGCTTGATGTCCACAGCAGAGACCCAGTACTTC.